Listed here are 23 T cell receptor beta chains from one sample, sequenced in a study of long-term antiretroviral therapy in people with HIV. Sequencing used immunoSEQ v3.0 at survey level. The protocol was immunoSEQ multiplex PCR, while the TCRdb copy is restricted to in-frame clones and leaves out a portion. The table shows roughly 30,000 clones, with over 75% occurring only once. This material consisted of unsorted PBMCs, taken 4.7 to 5 years after starting antiretroviral therapy. The receptors originated from a man aged 40-50 years with HIV.

The chain links TRBV6-4 to TRBJ1-2; D might be TRBD1 (6 bases). The CDR3 covers 13 residues. The germline CDR1 and CDR2 sequences are MRHNA and SNTAGT. Trimming stripped 3 bases from V and 8 bases from J, with 13 bases between. The CDR3 loop reads CASSETGGRGYTF. CDR3 coding DNA: TGTGCCAGCAGTGAGACTGGGGGCAGGGGCTACACCTTC.

The chain combines TRBV6-1 with TRBJ1-2; 8 bases align to TRBD1. Trimming took 5 bases from V and 8 from J; bases not matched to a gene: 4. The CDR3 has 12 residues. Germline V gene sequence: CDR1 MNHNS, CDR2 SASEGT. CDR3 nucleotides: TGTGCCAGCAGTTGGACAGGGCGCGGCTACACCTTC. It yields the protein CASSWTGRGYTF.

The chain links TRBV4-2 to TRBJ2-7, with D uncertain. Trimming removed 4 bases at V and 5 bases at J, with 12 bases between. CDR3 length: 13 residues. In germline, CDR1 is LGHNA, CDR2 YNFKEQ. CDR3 residues: CASSLSPGDEQYF. CDR3 in DNA: TGTGCCAGCAGCCTTAGTCCAGGCGACGAGCAGTACTTC.

The chain is built from TRBV5-6 and TRBJ2-7, with D possibly being TRBD1 (7 bases). This CDR3 is 14 amino acids long. Germline values: CDR1 SGHDT, CDR2 YYEEEE. V gave up 2 bases and J gave up 8 bases, with 17 bases separating them. CDR3 residues: CASSFGQGGIQQYF. CDR3 DNA sequence: TGTGCCAGCAGCTTCGGGCAGGGGGGCATCCAGCAGTACTTC.

CDR3 coding DNA: TGTGCCAGCAGCTTTGGCGGGAGTTGGGCAGATACGCAGTATTTT. Translating gives CASSFGGSWADTQYF. The chain has TRBV7-8 and TRBJ2-3; 7 bases fit TRBD2. Trimming at V came to 3 bases and at J to 4 bases, leaving 7 bases not matched to a gene. This CDR3 has 15 residues. Germline-derived CDR1 and CDR2 are SGHVS and FQNEAQ.

The chain combines TRBV7-8 with TRBJ1-2; 10 nucleotides line up with TRBD1. CDR3 length: 19 residues. J was trimmed by 0 bases and V by 5 bases; bases with no gene match: 15. Germline loops: CDR1 SGHVS, CDR2 FQNEAQ. CDR3 nucleotides: TGTGCCAGCAGCCAGGGACAGGGGACGCCATCGGCTACTAACTATGGCTACACCTTC. Its translation: CASSQGQGTPSATNYGYTF.

The rearrangement joins TRBV13 to TRBJ1-3, with a possible D match to TRBD1 (5 bases). This CDR3 comprises 13 residues. Per the germline V gene, CDR1 is PRHDT and CDR2 is FYEKMQ (reference sequence). V lost 5 bases and J lost 8, with 13 bases in between. CDR3: CASSPGGVDTIYF. The CDR3 DNA sequence: TGTGCCAGCAGCCCCGGGGGGGTCGACACCATATATTTT.

The DNA of the CDR3 is TGTGCCAGCAGCTCTAGACTAGCGGGAGGGCCAGATACGCAGTATTTT. Its protein is CASSSRLAGGPDTQYF. This rearrangement joins TRBV7-8 to TRBJ2-3, with 14 bases that match TRBD2. CDR1 is SGHVS, CDR2 FQNEAQ, per germline. The CDR3 has 16 amino acids. V trimming: 4 bases; J trimming: 4 bases; junction bases outside the gene matches: 4. The whole variable domain, remainder taken from reference TRBV7-8 and TRBJ2-3, is GAGVSQSPRYKVAKRGQDVALRCDPISGHVSLFWYQQALGQGPEFLTYFQNEAQLDKSGLPSDRFFAERPEGSVSTLKIQRTQQEDSAVYLCASSSRLAGGPDTQYFGPGTRLTVL.

About this clone: One junction end does not reproduce the germline sequence, and a read error may be involved. This chain joins TRBV7-7 and TRBJ1-3; D remains ambiguous. The CDR3 contains 13 residues. Germline V gives CDR1 SSHAT, CDR2 FNYEAQ (reference sequence). The CDR3 nucleotides are TGTGCTAGCAGCTCAAGCTCTGGAAACACCATATATTTT. It encodes CASSSSSGNTIYF. Full variable domain (remainder filled in from reference TRBV7-7 and TRBJ1-3): GAGVSQSPRYKVTKRGQDVTLRCDPISSHATLYWYQQALGQGPEFLTYFNYEAQPDKSGLPSDRFSAERPEGSISTLTIQRTEQRDSAMYRCASSSSSGNTIYFGEGSWLTVV.

V is TRBV6-5 and J is TRBJ2-1; perhaps TRBD1 as D (6 bases). This CDR3 region has 13 residues. V was clipped by 4 bases and J by 5 bases, with 9 bases between them. The germline CDR1 and CDR2 sequences are MNHEY and SVGAGI. The CDR3 DNA sequence: TGTGCCAGCAGTTGGGGGCAACACAATGAGCAGTTCTTC. This gives the protein CASSWGQHNEQFF.

This rearrangement joins TRBV11-2 to TRBJ2-5; possible D gene TRBD2, 6 bases. V was cut by 1 base and J by 4 bases, with 13 bases left in between. The CDR3 sequence is 15 residues long. Germline lookup yields CDR1 SGHAT and CDR2 FQNNGV. This CDR3 reads CASSLGSPGGETQYF. CDR3 sequence (DNA): TGTGCCAGCAGCTTAGGTTCCCCCGGGGGAGAGACCCAGTACTTC.

There are a few counts of this clone. The chain joins TRBV6-1 to TRBJ1-2; D call uncertain. The ends were cut back, 4 bases at V and 4 bases at J, with 10 bases in the middle. Germline assignment: CDR1 MNHNS and CDR2 SASEGT. The CDR3 has 13 amino acids. The CDR3 spells CASSGELFYGYTF. DNA for the CDR3: TGTGCCAGCAGTGGAGAGCTTTTCTATGGCTACACCTTC.

V and J are TRBV27 and TRBJ2-7, with a tentative D call TRBD1 (6 bases). The CDR3 loop spans 13 amino acids. Germline V gives CDR1 MNHEY, CDR2 SMNVEV (reference sequence). V lost 3 bases to trimming and J lost 3 bases, with 9 bases between them. CDR3 sequence: CASSFYRDYEQYF. The CDR3 coding sequence is TGTGCCAGCAGTTTCTACAGGGACTACGAGCAGTACTTC.

Here the CDR3 DNA reads TGCAGCTTAAGGGACGGCCAAGAGACCCAGTACTTC. Translated: CSLRDGQETQYF. The chain is built from TRBV29-1 and TRBJ2-5, with D perhaps assigned TRBD1 or TRBD2 (5 bases each). The CDR3 is 12 amino acids. The V gene's germline CDR1 is SQVTM and CDR2 ANQGSEA. V was clipped by 8 bases and J by 1 base, with 11 bases between them.

The CDR3 DNA sequence: TGTGCCAGCATACCCAAGGGCAGGGACCACGAGCAGTACTTC. It is translated as CASIPKGRDHEQYF. The gene calls are TRBV2 and TRBJ2-7; D may match TRBD1 or TRBD2 (5 bases each). Germline CDR1 reads SNHLY; CDR2 reads FYNNEI. CDR3 size: 14 residues. V lost 7 bases and J lost 5, with 18 bases in between.

The J gene is TRBJ2-1, the V gene TRBV27; D remains ambiguous. V lost 3 bases and J 7 bases, leaving 13 bases between the germline ends. The germline V gene has CDR1 MNHEY and CDR2 SMNVEV (reference sequence). CDR3 size: 14 residues. CDR3 coding DNA: TGTGCCAGCAGTTTCGGACCCACATCAAATGAGCAGTTCTTC. Amino acid sequence: CASSFGPTSNEQFF.

The chain has TRBV6-6 and TRBJ2-1, with 9 bases that match TRBD2. The junction had 0 bases not matched to a gene; V was cut back by 2 bases and J by 4 bases. The germline V gene has CDR1 MNHNY and CDR2 SVGAGI (reference sequence). CDR3 length: 14 residues. The CDR3 here is CASSYAGGYNEQFF. CDR3 in DNA: TGTGCCAGCAGTTACGCGGGAGGGTACAATGAGCAGTTCTTC.

The rearrangement uses TRBV7-9 and TRBJ2-5, with D unclear. Germline V gives CDR1 SEHNR, CDR2 FQNEAQ (reference sequence). This CDR3 region has 14 residues. Trimming stripped 5 bases from V and 2 bases from J, with 12 bases between. The CDR3 nucleotides are TGTGCCAGCAGCCTCTCGGAGATACAAGAGACCCAGTACTTC. Residues: CASSLSEIQETQYF.

This clone was detected once. J is TRBJ2-7 and V is TRBV5-5; TRBD1 might be the D (6 bases). From germline, CDR1 is SGHKS and CDR2 YYEKEE (reference sequence). Trimming shortened V by 5 bases and J by 0 bases, and 21 bases separated the two germline ends. The CDR3 loop spans 17 amino acids. The CDR3: CASRPDSLGLSSYEQYF. As DNA, the CDR3 is TGTGCCAGCAGACCGGACAGCTTAGGGCTGAGCTCCTACGAGCAGTACTTC.

V gene TRBV18 combines with J gene TRBJ2-7; TRBD1 matches at 8 bases. The CDR3 extends over 16 amino acids. With 5 bases clipped from V and 2 bases from J, the junction kept 11 bases outside the gene matches. Looked up from germline, CDR1 is KGHSH and CDR2 is LQKENI. CDR3 DNA sequence: TGTGCCAGCTCAGCGGCAGGGGGCGCGGGGACCTACGAGCAGTACTTC. Translation gives CASSAAGGAGTYEQYF.

The V call is TRBV7-9, the J call TRBJ2-7; 8 bases map to TRBD1. Germline V gene lookup returns CDR1 SEHNR and CDR2 FQNEAQ (reference sequence). The CDR3 totals 14 residues. The V segment lost 1 base and the J segment 11 bases; nucleotides outside the gene matches: 10. The CDR3 reads CASSLGTGTGEEYF. CDR3 nucleotides: TGTGCCAGCAGCTTAGGGACAGGGACGGGGGAGGAGTACTTC.

The genes are TRBV11-2 and TRBJ1-1; D is unresolved. CDR3 length: 14 residues. V shed 5 bases and J shed 1 base, with 11 bases lying between them. Germline lookup yields CDR1 SGHAT and CDR2 FQNNGV. CDR3 loop: CASSQTTANTEAFF. The CDR3, as DNA: TGTGCCAGCAGCCAAACTACAGCGAACACTGAAGCTTTCTTT. Full variable domain (remainder filled in from reference TRBV11-2 and TRBJ1-1): EAGVAQSPRYKIIEKRQSVAFWCNPISGHATLYWYQQILGQGPKLLIQFQNNGVVDDSQLPKDRFSAERLKGVDSTLKIQPAKLEDSAVYLCASSQTTANTEAFFGQGTRLTVV.

This chain connects TRBV19 to TRBJ2-7, with 8 nucleotides matching TRBD1. The ends lost 5 bases at V and 5 bases at J; junction bases unmatched: 11. Germline values: CDR1 LNHDA, CDR2 SQIVND (reference sequence). This CDR3 is built from 15 residues. CDR3 sequence (DNA): TGTGCCAGTAGTGGACGGACAGGGTCGAGAAACGAGCAGTACTTC. Its protein product is CASSGRTGSRNEQYF.